This T cell receptor beta chain emerged from a study of T cell responses to AZD1222 COVID-19 vaccine. The overall study: Second-dose intervals near 4 or 12 weeks were combined.

Of note for this clone: The antigen is unknown.

Findings of the study overall: Vaccination with two AZD1222 doses was followed by a rise in Spike-specific TCR breadth and depth.

The V segment lost 5 bases and the J segment 1 base; nucleotides outside the gene matches: 4. The CDR3 runs to 13 residues. Germline lookup yields CDR1 SQVTM and CDR2 ANQGSEA. Assay: immunoSEQ multiplex PCR; the TCRdb copy retains only in-frame clones and omits some. The sample yields some 80,000 clones, about nine tenths seen once. The chain carries TRBV29-1 and TRBJ2-5; 7 bases agree with TRBD1. This sequence was found in an adult in good health. Sequenced here: peripheral blood, sampled on day 0 of AZD1222 vaccination. The CDR3 protein is CSVSGQLQETQYF. The CDR3 DNA follows: TGCAGCGTTTCGGGACAGCTCCAAGAGACCCAGTACTTC.